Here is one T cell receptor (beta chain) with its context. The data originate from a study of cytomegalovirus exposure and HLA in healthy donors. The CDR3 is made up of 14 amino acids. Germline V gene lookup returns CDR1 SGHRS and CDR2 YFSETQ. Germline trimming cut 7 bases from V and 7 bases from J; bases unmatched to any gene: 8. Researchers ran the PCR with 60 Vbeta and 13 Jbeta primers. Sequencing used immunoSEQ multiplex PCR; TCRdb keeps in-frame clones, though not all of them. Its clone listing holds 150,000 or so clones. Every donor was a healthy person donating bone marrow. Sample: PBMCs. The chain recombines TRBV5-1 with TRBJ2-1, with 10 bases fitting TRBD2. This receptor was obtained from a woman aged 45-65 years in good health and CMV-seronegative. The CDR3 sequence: CASYPSGSTNEQFF. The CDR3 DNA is TGCGCCAGCTACCCTAGCGGGAGCACAAATGAGCAGTTCTTC.